A single sample is the source of the 18 T cell receptor beta chains below, sequenced in a study of T cells in Graves' hyperthyroidism and ophthalmopathy. RNA transcripts were the template for amplifying TCR beta CDR3 regions. Primed by the HTBI set, a first-round RT-PCR was run on the TCR CDR3. Via MiXCR, TCRdb re-called the multiplex PCR reads, giving one row per CDR3 protein. The repertoire holds fewer than 750,000 distinct CDR3 sequences, with under 60% as singletons. Specimen: peripheral blood or thyroid tissue (not recorded which). All receptors derive from a woman in her late teens or twenties with Graves' hyperthyroidism.

The CDR3: CSSTGDGQPQHF. The CDR3 region has the DNA TGCAGCTCGACAGGGGACGGGCAGCCCCAGCATTTT. This chain links TRBV29-1 with TRBJ1-5; 8 bases line up with TRBD1. The CDR3 has 12 amino acids. Per germline, CDR1 SQVTM and CDR2 ANQGSEA. J gave up 7 bases and V 8 bases, and 7 bases lay outside the gene matches.

About this clonotype: A read error is possible here, since a much larger clone lies one base away. V gene TRBV28 combines with J gene TRBJ1-2, with TRBD1 identical over 8 bases. The CDR3 has 17 amino acids. In germline, CDR1 is MDHEN, CDR2 SYDVKM. CDR3 sequence (DNA): TGTGCCAACAGTCACGGGACAGGAGGCTTTATGTTTTTGGGCTACACCTTC. Translating gives CANSHGTGGFMFLGYTF.

Points on this clonotype: At one of its ends the junction is not consistent with the germline gene, which may arise from a read error. This rearrangement joins TRBV4-2 to TRBJ1-1, with D hard to call. Germline V CDR1 and CDR2: LGHNA, YNFKEQ. The CDR3 totals 19 residues. The CDR3 bases are TGTGCCAGCAGCCAAGAGGCTAGCGGACGGAGAAAGATAGGCACTGAAGCTCTCTTT. Its protein product is CASSQEASGRRKIGTEALF.

This clonotype was detected only a few times. V gene TRBV24-1 combines with J gene TRBJ2-5; D may be TRBD1 (6 bases). The V gene's germline CDR1 is KGHDR and CDR2 SFDVKD. V was trimmed by 2 bases and J by 5 bases, leaving 14 bases between them. This CDR3 comprises 15 residues. In nucleotides, the CDR3 is TGTGCCACCAGTGATTCAGGGGCGCTCGGGGAGACCCAGTACTTC. This sequence encodes CATSDSGALGETQYF.

This clonotype was counted many times. The genes are TRBV5-5 and TRBJ1-5; no clear D gene. The V and J ends lost 0 bases and 7 bases respectively, with 8 bases between them. The CDR3 extends over 13 amino acids. Germline CDR1 reads SGHKS; CDR2 reads YYEKEE (reference sequence). CDR3 amino acids: CASSLGRTQPQHF. For the CDR3, the DNA is TGTGCCAGCAGCTTGGGACGGACCCAGCCCCAGCATTTT. The whole variable domain, remainder taken from reference TRBV5-5 and TRBJ1-5, is DAGVTQSPTHLIKTRGQQVTLRCSPISGHKSVSWYQQVLGQGPQFIFQYYEKEERGRGNFPDRFSARQFPNYSSELNVNALLLGDSALYLCASSLGRTQPQHFGDGTRLSIL.

The chain recombines TRBV29-1 with TRBJ2-7; possible D gene TRBD2, 6 bases. The V end lost 4 bases, the J end lost 5 bases, and 9 bases lay between the germline ends. Germline CDR1 reads SQVTM; CDR2 reads ANQGSEA. The CDR3 has 11 residues. The CDR3 spells CSVAGDHEQYF. The CDR3, as DNA: TGCAGCGTTGCGGGAGACCACGAGCAGTACTTC.

This clonotype was counted at least ten times. This chain connects TRBV7-7 to TRBJ1-1, with D unclear. The V gene's germline CDR1 is SSHAT and CDR2 FNYEAQ (reference sequence). There are 13 residues in the CDR3. V was shortened by 1 base and J by 8 bases, with 11 bases between the two germline ends. CDR3 nucleotide sequence: TGTGCCAGCAGCTTAGTCTTCGAAGGGGAAGCTTTCTTT. As protein: CASSLVFEGEAFF.

This chain links TRBV4-1 with TRBJ2-7; D gene unclear. The length of the CDR3 is 14 residues. V was clipped by 5 bases and J by 0 bases, with 11 bases between them. In germline, CDR1 is MGHRA, CDR2 YSYEKL. The CDR3 DNA follows: TGCGCCAGCAGCTTGGTCCCCAACTCCTACGAGCAGTACTTC. Translated, it gives CASSLVPNSYEQYF.

The chain has TRBV6-6 and TRBJ2-1; no clear D. The CDR3 is 14 amino acids. Germline V gene sequence: CDR1 MNHNY, CDR2 SVGAGI (reference sequence). Trimming took off 5 bases at V and 1 base at J, with 9 bases between the two ends. DNA of the CDR3: TGTGCCAGCAGTCCTCCCGGATCCTACAATGAGCAGTTCTTC. This sequence encodes CASSPPGSYNEQFF.

This chain links TRBV7-3 with TRBJ2-2, with 9 bases lining up with TRBD1. The CDR3 sequence is 18 residues long. Germline V lookup: CDR1 SGHTA, CDR2 FQGTGA. Trimming at V came to 5 bases and at J to 3 bases, leaving 13 bases not matched to a gene. The CDR3 spells CASSPRRGQGPYTGELFF. The CDR3 nucleotides are TGTGCCAGCAGCCCCCGGCGCGGACAGGGGCCTTACACCGGGGAGCTGTTTTTT.

This sequence joins TRBV4-1 and TRBJ2-6; D is ambiguous. V dropped 5 bases and J dropped 1 base, with 6 bases sitting between them. The CDR3 has 14 residues. The germline CDR1 and CDR2 sequences are MGHRA and YSYEKL. The DNA for the CDR3 is TGCGCCAGCAGCACTCTATCTGGGGCCAACGTCCTGACTTTC. This gives the protein CASSTLSGANVLTF.

This clonotype was observed a handful of times. V usage is TRBV7-2 and J usage is TRBJ2-7; TRBD1 might be the D (6 bases). This CDR3 has 15 amino acids. Trimming cost V 5 bases and J 2 bases, with 16 bases left between them. CDR1 and CDR2 (germline): SGHTA, FQGNSA. The CDR3 here is CASSVLIGGTYEQYF. CDR3 DNA sequence: TGTGCCAGCAGCGTTCTGATAGGGGGAACCTACGAGCAGTACTTC.

The rearrangement uses TRBV20-1 and TRBJ2-1; no reliable D call. Germline V gene sequence: CDR1 DFQATT, CDR2 SNEGSKA (reference sequence). The CDR3 is made up of 12 amino acids. Trimming pared 6 bases from V and 4 bases from J, leaving 10 bases between. CDR3 protein: CSAMALYNEQFF. The CDR3, as DNA: TGCAGTGCCATGGCCCTTTACAATGAGCAGTTCTTC.

Concerning this clonotype itself: The junction departs from germline at one end; a sequencing error may be responsible. The chain links TRBV2 to TRBJ2-7; no clear D gene. The CDR3 contains 8 residues. Germline V gives CDR1 SNHLY, CDR2 FYNNEI. CDR3 coding DNA: TGTGCCAGCAGTCACCAGGAGTTC. Translating it yields CASSHQEF.

The V and J genes are TRBV30 and TRBJ2-7; 8 nucleotides agree with TRBD2. Trimming took 5 bases from V and 3 from J; bases not matched to a gene: 9. This CDR3 is 14 amino acids long. Per germline, CDR1 GTSNPN and CDR2 SVGIG (reference sequence). The CDR3 loop is CAWAEGGGNYEQYF. The CDR3 bases are TGTGCCTGGGCCGAGGGCGGGGGGAACTACGAGCAGTACTTC.

V gene TRBV5-8 combines with J gene TRBJ1-1; 7 bases are a match to TRBD1. The CDR3 sequence is 16 residues long. V lost 0 bases to trimming and J lost 4 bases; unmatched junction nucleotides: 9. The V gene's germline CDR1 is SGHTS and CDR2 YDEGEE. The CDR3 is CASSLVDRALSTEAFF. CDR3 sequence (DNA): TGTGCCAGCAGCTTGGTTGACAGGGCCCTGAGCACTGAAGCTTTCTTT. Together with reference TRBV5-8 and TRBJ1-1, the CDR3 gives the full variable domain: EAGVTQSPTHLIKTRGQQATLRCSPISGHTSVYWYQQALGLGLQFLLWYDEGEERNRGNFPPRFSGRQFPNYSSELNVNALELEDSALYLCASSLVDRALSTEAFFGQGTRLTVV.

The genes are TRBV15 and TRBJ2-5; no clear D. CDR1 and CDR2 (germline): LNHNV, YYDKDF (reference sequence). CDR3 length equals 13 residues. V dropped 1 base and J dropped 2 bases, with 5 bases sitting between them. CDR3 region: CATSRGYQETQYF. DNA of the CDR3: TGTGCCACCAGCAGAGGCTATCAAGAGACCCAGTACTTC.

The sample holds many counts of this clonotype. This sequence joins TRBV20-1 and TRBJ2-7, with 15 bases aligning to TRBD2. Germline V lookup: CDR1 DFQATT, CDR2 SNEGSKA (reference sequence). V lost 3 bases to trimming and J lost 6 bases; unmatched junction nucleotides: 9. This CDR3 is built from 16 residues. DNA for the CDR3: TGCAGTGCTAGGGGACTAGCGGGAGGCGTCTTGTCCGAGCAGTACTTC. It yields the protein CSARGLAGGVLSEQYF.